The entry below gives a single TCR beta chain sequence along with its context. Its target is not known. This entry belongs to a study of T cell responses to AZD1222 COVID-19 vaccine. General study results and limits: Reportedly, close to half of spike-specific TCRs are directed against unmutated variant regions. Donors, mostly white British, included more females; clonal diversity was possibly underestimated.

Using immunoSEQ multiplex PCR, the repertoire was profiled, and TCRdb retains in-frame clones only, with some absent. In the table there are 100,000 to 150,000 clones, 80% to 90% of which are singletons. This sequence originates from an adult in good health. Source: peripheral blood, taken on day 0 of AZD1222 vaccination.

The CDR3 reads CASSKMARELFF. The CDR3 DNA reads as TGTGCCAGCAGCAAAATGGCCAGGGAGCTGTTTTTT. The V gene is TRBV21-1, the J gene TRBJ2-2; no DNA check was done on the table's D call, TRBD1. TRBV21-1 has pseudogene status. The CDR3 is made up of 12 amino acids.